Following are 11 T cell receptor beta chains from one sample sequenced in a study of blood T cell repertoires in COVID-19. The table came from immunoSEQ multiplex PCR; TCRdb's copy has only in-frame clones and leaves some out. The sample includes about 140,000 clones, 75% to 85% of them seen just once. The sequenced sample consisted of peripheral blood. The source of these receptors is a man aged 60 to 75 with active or convalescent COVID-19.

This rearrangement joins TRBV19 to TRBJ2-3; D possibly corresponds to TRBD1 (6 bases). The germline V gene encodes CDR1 LNHDA and CDR2 SQIVND (reference sequence). The CDR3 is 17 residues long. V was cut by 5 bases and J by 0 bases, with 18 bases left in between. This CDR3 reads CASSSTGLVTSTDTQYF. Here the CDR3 DNA reads TGTGCCAGTAGTTCTACAGGGTTAGTTACTAGCACAGATACGCAGTATTTT.

V gene TRBV12-3 or TRBV12-4 combines with J gene TRBJ2-5, with D uncertain. Trimming removed 6 bases from V and 4 bases from J, with 6 bases in between. CDR3 size: 11 residues. The CDR3 loop reads CASRNTETQYF. The CDR3 DNA reads as TGTGCCAGCAGGAACACAGAGACCCAGTACTTC.

V usage is TRBV4-1 and J usage is TRBJ1-2; tentatively, D is TRBD1 (6 bases). The CDR3 has 17 residues. Germline values: CDR1 MGHRA, CDR2 YSYEKL. Between the trimmed V and J ends, which lost 7 bases and 4 bases, there was a span of 25 bases. CDR3: CASTSTGIPSLIYGYTF. Written as DNA, the CDR3 is TGCGCCAGCACTTCCACAGGGATACCTTCGCTTATCTATGGCTACACCTTC.

The chain links TRBV24-1 to TRBJ2-1; 8 nucleotides agree with TRBD1. J gave up 6 bases and V 0 bases, and 6 bases lay outside the gene matches. This CDR3 spans 16 amino acids. Germline V gene data show CDR1 as KGHDR and CDR2 as SFDVKD. The CDR3 nucleotides are TGTGCCACCAGTGATTTGGGACAGGGTTTCGGCAATGAGCAGTTCTTC. It is translated as CATSDLGQGFGNEQFF.

The count of this clone is one. The rearrangement joins TRBV13 to TRBJ2-7; 10 bases are a match to TRBD2. Trimming cost V 3 bases and J 3 bases; bases outside gene matches: 11. The CDR3 runs to 17 residues. CDR1 and CDR2 (germline): PRHDT, FYEKMQ (reference sequence). The CDR3 loop is CASSFSTSGINFYEQYV. The CDR3 nucleotides read TGTGCCAGCAGCTTTAGTACTAGCGGGATTAATTTCTACGAGCAGTACGTC.

This clone was recorded only once. V usage is TRBV10-1 and J usage is TRBJ2-3, with 13 bases lining up with TRBD2. J gave up 2 bases and V 6 bases, and 5 bases lay outside the gene matches. The germline CDR1 and CDR2 sequences are WNHNN and SYGVQD (reference sequence). The CDR3 consists of 16 residues. The CDR3 DNA sequence: TGCGCCAGCAGCCAAGGGACTAGCGGGACCACAGATACGCAGTATTTT. Translating it yields CASSQGTSGTTDTQYF.

This sequence joins TRBV2 and TRBJ2-3, with a weak D call TRBD2 (5 bases). The CDR3 is 18 amino acids. Germline lookup yields CDR1 SNHLY and CDR2 FYNNEI. The V end was cut by 2 bases, the J end by 6 bases, with 24 bases between. This chain's CDR3 is CASSEISFQPLTRDTQYF. The CDR3 coding sequence is TGTGCCAGCAGTGAAATTAGCTTCCAACCACTAACTAGGGATACGCAGTATTTT.

The chain is built from TRBV24-1 and TRBJ2-1, with TRBD2 matching over 7 bases. Germline V CDR1 and CDR2: KGHDR, SFDVKD. The V gene end was trimmed by 4 bases and the J gene end by 7 bases; junction bases not matched to a gene: 15. This CDR3 has 17 residues. DNA of the CDR3: TGTGCCACCAGTGACCCGATGACTAGCCAGGGAATAAATGAGCAGTTCTTC. Its translation is CATSDPMTSQGINEQFF.

This chain joins TRBV15 and TRBJ2-3, with D perhaps TRBD1 (6 bases). Trimming removed 5 bases at V and 14 bases at J, with 17 bases between. The CDR3 has 12 amino acids. The germline CDR1 and CDR2 sequences are LNHNV and YYDKDF (reference sequence). DNA for the CDR3: TGTGCCACCAGCCTGGACAGCCGCTCAAGGTATTTT. This sequence encodes CATSLDSRSRYF.

This chain connects TRBV30 to TRBJ1-5, with D hard to call. The CDR3 is 13 amino acids. CDR1 is GTSNPN and CDR2 is SVGIG in the germline V gene (reference sequence). The ends were cut back, 1 base at V and 6 bases at J, with 10 bases in the middle. The CDR3 loop reads CAWSAQRVQPQHF. CDR3 coding DNA: TGTGCCTGGAGTGCCCAACGAGTTCAGCCCCAGCATTTT.

This rearrangement joins TRBV6-5 to TRBJ1-2; D is perhaps TRBD1 (6 bases). The CDR3 covers 15 residues. Germline values: CDR1 MNHEY, CDR2 SVGAGI. V was clipped by 6 bases and J by 4 bases, with 18 bases between them. The DNA for the CDR3 is TGTGCCAGCAGACCTGAGATGGGGGCATCCTATGGCTACACCTTC. Amino acids: CASRPEMGASYGYTF.